This TCR beta chain was observed in a study of T cell changes during pregnancy in multiple sclerosis. The data were produced by immunoSEQ multiplex PCR, yet TCRdb's version contains in-frame clones alone and is incomplete. The data hold roughly 30,000 clones, with roughly 90% observed a single time. The CDR3 contains 15 residues. CDR1 and CDR2 from the germline V gene are MNHEY and SMNVEV (reference sequence). Trimming removed 4 bases from V and 0 bases from J, with 10 bases in between. The sequencing used CD4+ T cells from peripheral blood mononuclear cells, collected in the first trimester of pregnancy. This TCR was recovered from a female donor in good health, enrolled as a control in a pregnancy study. The chain carries TRBV27 and TRBJ1-5, with D unresolved. Here the CDR3 reads CASSSSSYSNQPQHF. In nucleotides, the CDR3 is TGTGCCAGCAGTTCATCCAGTTATAGCAATCAGCCCCAGCATTTT.